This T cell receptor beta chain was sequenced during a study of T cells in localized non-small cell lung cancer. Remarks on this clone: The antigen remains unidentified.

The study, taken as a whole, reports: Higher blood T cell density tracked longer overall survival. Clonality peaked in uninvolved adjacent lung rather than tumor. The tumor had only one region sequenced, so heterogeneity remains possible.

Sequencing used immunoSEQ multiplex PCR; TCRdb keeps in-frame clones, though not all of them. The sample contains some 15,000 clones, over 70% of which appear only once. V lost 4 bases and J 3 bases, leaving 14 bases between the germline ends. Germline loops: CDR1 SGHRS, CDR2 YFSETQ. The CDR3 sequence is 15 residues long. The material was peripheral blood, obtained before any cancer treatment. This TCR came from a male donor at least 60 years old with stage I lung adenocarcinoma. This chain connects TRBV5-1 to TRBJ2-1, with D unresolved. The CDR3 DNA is TGCGCCAGCAGCCGCACCTTAGCAGACTACAATGAGCAGTTCTTC. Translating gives CASSRTLADYNEQFF.